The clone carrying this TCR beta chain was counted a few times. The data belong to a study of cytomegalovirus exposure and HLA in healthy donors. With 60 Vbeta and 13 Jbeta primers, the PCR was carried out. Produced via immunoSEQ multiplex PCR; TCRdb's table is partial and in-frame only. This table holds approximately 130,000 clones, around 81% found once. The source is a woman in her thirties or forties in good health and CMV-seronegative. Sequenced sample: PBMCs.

The CDR3 DNA is TGTGCCAGCAGCTCGGGGACAGGGGGAGACTATGGCTACACCTTC. Its translation: CASSSGTGGDYGYTF. This sequence joins TRBV7-3 and TRBJ1-2, with 11 bases fitting TRBD1. This CDR3 is 15 amino acids long. Unmatched junction bases numbered 4, after V lost 4 bases and J lost 3 bases. Germline V gene data show CDR1 as SGHTA and CDR2 as FQGTGA.